This entry lists 6 T cell receptor beta chains sequenced from one sample in a study of control samples from healthy donors and cancer patients (TCRdb year 2020). Library preparation used the immunoSEQ multiplex PCR assay. Held by TCRdb, this immuneACCESS table contains in-frame sequences only and omits some clones. Under half of the omission traces to an unresolved V gene where checked; the cause of the rest is unknown. The sample table holds roughly 98,000 clones, of which around 82% were seen once. The ten largest clonotypes hold about 10% of the sample. Sequences were obtained from blood. These receptors all come from a woman aged 55-70 years in good health.

The rearrangement links TRBV27 to TRBJ1-1; D possibly corresponds to TRBD1 (5 bases). The CDR3 extends over 14 amino acids. Trimming pared 5 bases from V and 0 bases from J, leaving 10 bases between. The germline CDR1 and CDR2 sequences are MNHEY and SMNVEV (reference sequence). In DNA form, the CDR3 reads TGTGCCAGCAGTAAAACAGGAATGAACACTGAAGCTTTCTTT. This gives the protein CASSKTGMNTEAFF.

This chain connects TRBV28 to TRBJ2-1; TRBD2 matches at 9 bases. The CDR3 sequence is 17 residues long. Germline V lookup: CDR1 MDHEN, CDR2 SYDVKM. The V gene end was trimmed by 4 bases and the J gene end by 0 bases; junction bases not matched to a gene: 7. The CDR3 nucleotides are TGTGCCAGCAGTTCTCCTAGCGGGAAGAGCTCCTACAATGAGCAGTTCTTC. This gives the protein CASSSPSGKSSYNEQFF.

The chain has TRBV19 and TRBJ2-3; D is unclear. Germline V gene sequence: CDR1 LNHDA, CDR2 SQIVND (reference sequence). Trimming cost V 2 bases and J 6 bases, with 6 bases left between them. The CDR3 is 12 amino acids. The CDR3 reads CASSISPDTQYF. The CDR3 DNA reads as TGTGCCAGTAGTATAAGCCCTGATACGCAGTATTTT.

V gene TRBV7-8 combines with J gene TRBJ2-1; TRBD2 matches at 10 bases. With V trimmed by 10 bases and J by 6 bases, 6 bases remained unmatched. The CDR3 extends over 13 amino acids. CDR1 SGHVS and CDR2 FQNEAQ come from the germline V gene. The CDR3, as DNA: TGTGCCACCCGCACTAGCGGGGCCAATGAGCAGTTCTTC. Residues: CATRTSGANEQFF.

This chain uses TRBV14 with TRBJ1-3; possible D gene TRBD1, 5 bases. CDR1 is SGHDN and CDR2 is FVKESK in the germline V gene. This CDR3 is built from 14 residues. Deletions cut 2 bases from V and 4 bases from J, with 9 bases between. For the CDR3, the DNA is TGTGCCAGCAGCCAACAGGGTTTGGGAAACACCATATATTTT. The encoded protein is CASSQQGLGNTIYF.

V is TRBV18 and J is TRBJ2-6, with D possibly being TRBD1 (6 bases). Trimming left V 2 bases short and J 4 bases short, with 9 bases between. This CDR3 is built from 15 residues. CDR1 is KGHSH, CDR2 LQKENI, per germline. CDR3 DNA sequence: TGTGCCAGCTCACCAGGGGGCAGGGGGGCCAACGTCCTGACTTTC. This codes for CASSPGGRGANVLTF.